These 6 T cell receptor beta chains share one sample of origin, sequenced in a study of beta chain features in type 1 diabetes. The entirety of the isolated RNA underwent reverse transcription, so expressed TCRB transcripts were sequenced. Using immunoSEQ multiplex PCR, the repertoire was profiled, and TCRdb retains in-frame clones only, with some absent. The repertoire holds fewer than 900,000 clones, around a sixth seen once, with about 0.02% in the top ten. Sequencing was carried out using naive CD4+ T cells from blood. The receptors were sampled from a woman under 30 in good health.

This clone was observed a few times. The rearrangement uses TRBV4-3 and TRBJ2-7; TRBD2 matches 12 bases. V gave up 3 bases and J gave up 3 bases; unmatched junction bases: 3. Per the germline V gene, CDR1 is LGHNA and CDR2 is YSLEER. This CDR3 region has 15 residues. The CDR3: CASSQRTSGIYEQYF. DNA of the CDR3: TGCGCCAGCAGCCAGCGGACTAGCGGGATCTACGAGCAGTACTTC.

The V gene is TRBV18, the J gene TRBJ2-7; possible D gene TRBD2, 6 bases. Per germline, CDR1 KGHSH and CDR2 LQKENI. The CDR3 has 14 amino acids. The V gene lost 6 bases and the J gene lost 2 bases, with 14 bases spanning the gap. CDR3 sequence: CASSQTTSTYEQYF. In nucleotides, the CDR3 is TGTGCCAGCTCCCAAACGACTAGTACCTACGAGCAGTACTTC. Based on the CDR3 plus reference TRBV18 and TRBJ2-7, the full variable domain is NAGVMQNPRHLVRRRGQEARLRCSPMKGHSHVYWYRQLPEEGLKFMVYLQKENIIDESGMPKERFSAEFPKEGPSILRIQQVVRGDSAAYFCASSQTTSTYEQYFGPGTRLTVT.

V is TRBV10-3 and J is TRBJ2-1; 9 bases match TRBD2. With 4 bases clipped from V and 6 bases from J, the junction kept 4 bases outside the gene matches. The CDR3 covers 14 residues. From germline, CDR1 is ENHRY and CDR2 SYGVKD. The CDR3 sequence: CAISVAGALNEQFF. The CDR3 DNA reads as TGTGCCATCAGTGTAGCGGGAGCCCTCAATGAGCAGTTCTTC.

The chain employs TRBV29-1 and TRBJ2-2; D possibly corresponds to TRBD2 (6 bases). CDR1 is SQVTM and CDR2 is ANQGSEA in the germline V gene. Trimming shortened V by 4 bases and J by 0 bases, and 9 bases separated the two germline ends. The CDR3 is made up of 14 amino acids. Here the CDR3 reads CSVVRDPNTGELFF. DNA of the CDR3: TGCAGCGTTGTGCGGGACCCGAACACCGGGGAGCTGTTTTTT.

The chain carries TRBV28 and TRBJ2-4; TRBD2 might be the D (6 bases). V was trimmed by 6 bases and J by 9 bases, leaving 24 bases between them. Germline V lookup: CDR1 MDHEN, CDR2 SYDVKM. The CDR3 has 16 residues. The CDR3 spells CASSPPEGHFTGIQYF. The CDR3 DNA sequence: TGTGCCAGCAGCCCGCCGGAGGGCCATTTCACGGGCATTCAGTACTTC.

Here the CDR3 reads CASSESHSSTDTQYF. The CDR3 DNA reads TGTGCCAGCAGTGAATCACACTCTAGCACAGATACGCAGTATTTT. The chain recombines TRBV6-4 with TRBJ2-3; D ambiguous. Trimming stripped 3 bases from V and 0 bases from J, with 10 bases between. Per germline, CDR1 MRHNA and CDR2 SNTAGT. This CDR3 spans 15 amino acids.